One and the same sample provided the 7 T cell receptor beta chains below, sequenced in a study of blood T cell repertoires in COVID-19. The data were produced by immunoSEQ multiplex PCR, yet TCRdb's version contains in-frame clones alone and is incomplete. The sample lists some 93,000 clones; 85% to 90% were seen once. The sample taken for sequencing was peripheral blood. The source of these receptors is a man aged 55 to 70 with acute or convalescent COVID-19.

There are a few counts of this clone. The CDR3 is CATSRGTSENIQYF. The CDR3 DNA follows: TGTGCCACCAGCAGAGGGACTTCGGAAAACATTCAGTACTTC. The chain employs TRBV15 and TRBJ2-4; TRBD2 is a possible D gene (5 bases). Between the trimmed V and J ends, which lost 1 base and 5 bases, there was a span of 9 bases. The germline V gene has CDR1 LNHNV and CDR2 YYDKDF (reference sequence). The CDR3 totals 14 residues.

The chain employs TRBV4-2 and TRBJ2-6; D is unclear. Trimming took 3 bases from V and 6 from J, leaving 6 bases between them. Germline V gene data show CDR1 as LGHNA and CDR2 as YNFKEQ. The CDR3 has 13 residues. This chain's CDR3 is CASSHPEANVLTF. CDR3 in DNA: TGTGCCAGCAGCCATCCAGAGGCCAACGTCCTGACTTTC.

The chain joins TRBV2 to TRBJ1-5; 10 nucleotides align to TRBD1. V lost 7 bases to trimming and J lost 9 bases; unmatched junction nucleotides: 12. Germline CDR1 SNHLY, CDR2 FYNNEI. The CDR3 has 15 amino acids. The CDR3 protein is CASTVNRQGAGPQHF. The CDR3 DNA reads TGTGCCAGCACAGTGAATAGACAGGGGGCTGGGCCCCAGCATTTT.

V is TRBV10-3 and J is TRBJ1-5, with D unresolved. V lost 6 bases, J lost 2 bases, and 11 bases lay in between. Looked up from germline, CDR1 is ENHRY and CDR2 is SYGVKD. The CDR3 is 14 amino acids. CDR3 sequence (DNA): TGTGCCATCAGCCCGACCCTAGGCAATCAGCCCCAGCATTTT. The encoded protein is CAISPTLGNQPQHF.

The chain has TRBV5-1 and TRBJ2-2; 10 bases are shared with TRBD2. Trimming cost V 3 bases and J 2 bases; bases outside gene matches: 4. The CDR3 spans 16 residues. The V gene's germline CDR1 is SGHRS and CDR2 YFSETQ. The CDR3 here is CASSSGLAANTGELFF. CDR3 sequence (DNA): TGCGCCAGCAGCTCCGGACTAGCGGCTAACACCGGGGAGCTGTTTTTT. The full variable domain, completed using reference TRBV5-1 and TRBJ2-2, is KAGVTQTPRYLIKTRGQQVTLSCSPISGHRSVSWYQQTPGQGLQFLFEYFSETQRNKGNFPGRFSGRQFSNSRSEMNVSTLELGDSALYLCASSSGLAANTGELFFGEGSRLTVL.

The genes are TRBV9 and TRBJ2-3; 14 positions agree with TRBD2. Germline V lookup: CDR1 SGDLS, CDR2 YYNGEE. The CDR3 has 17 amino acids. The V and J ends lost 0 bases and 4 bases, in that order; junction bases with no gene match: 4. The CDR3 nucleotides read TGTGCCAGCAGCGTAGATAGGGGACTAGCGGGAGCAGATACGCAGTATTTT. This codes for CASSVDRGLAGADTQYF.

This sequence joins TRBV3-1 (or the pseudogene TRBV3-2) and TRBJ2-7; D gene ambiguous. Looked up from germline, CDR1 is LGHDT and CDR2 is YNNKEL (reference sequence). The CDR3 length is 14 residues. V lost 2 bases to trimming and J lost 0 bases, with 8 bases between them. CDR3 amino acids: CASSQIHSSYEQYF. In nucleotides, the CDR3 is TGTGCCAGCAGCCAAATACACAGCTCCTACGAGCAGTACTTC.